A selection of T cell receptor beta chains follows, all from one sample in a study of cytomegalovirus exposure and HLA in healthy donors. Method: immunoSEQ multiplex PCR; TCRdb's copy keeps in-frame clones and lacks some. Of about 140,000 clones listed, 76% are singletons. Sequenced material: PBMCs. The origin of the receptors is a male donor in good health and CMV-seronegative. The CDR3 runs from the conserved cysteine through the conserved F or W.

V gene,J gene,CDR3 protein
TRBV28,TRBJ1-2,CASSPGIYGYTF
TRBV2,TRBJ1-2,CASRPGTGNTRGYTF
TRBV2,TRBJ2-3,CASSVMGGLGTDTQYF
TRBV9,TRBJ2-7,CASSVGGPYEQYF
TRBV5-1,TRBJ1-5,CASSLGREGPQHF
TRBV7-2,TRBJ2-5,CASSLALAGASQETQYF
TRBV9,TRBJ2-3,CASSSRGGGVGDTQYF
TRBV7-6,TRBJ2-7,CASSLGVLAGGLSYEQYF
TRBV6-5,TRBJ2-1,CASSGLAGDYNEQFF
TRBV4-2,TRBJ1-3,CASSQGTLGNTIYF
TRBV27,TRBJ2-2,CASSPSGLAGPGELFF
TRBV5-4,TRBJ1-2,CASSPRDPGVGYTF
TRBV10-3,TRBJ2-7,CAISAASYEQYF
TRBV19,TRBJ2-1,CASSTVAGGPGNEQFF
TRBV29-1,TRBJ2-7,CSAEGTGKYEQYF
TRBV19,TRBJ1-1,CASSLNPKTRAFF
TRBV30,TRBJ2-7,CAWAKTSSYEQYF
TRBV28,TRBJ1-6,CASSFYIVRTAGSPLHF